Following are 27 T cell receptor beta chains from one sample sequenced in a study of T cell responses to AZD1222 COVID-19 vaccine (dated by TCRdb to the early 2020s). Receptor libraries were prepared by the immunoSEQ multiplex PCR assay. TCRdb carries this immuneACCESS record with in-frame sequences only. Its versions omit some clonotypes, under half of them owing to an unresolved V gene in the studies checked, with the rest unexplained. The sample profile shows 150,000 to 200,000 clones; 80% to 95% of them were found once. The ten largest clones represent approximately 1.8% of the sample. The time point label for this specimen denotes: about 28 days (+/-7) after the second vaccine dose. This sample comprised peripheral blood, obtained 28 days after the second AZD1222 dose. The receptors were sampled from an adult who received the AZD1222 COVID-19 vaccine.

The chain recombines TRBV19 with TRBJ2-7; 10 bases map to TRBD2. The CDR3 has 13 residues. CDR1 is LNHDA and CDR2 is SQIVND in the germline V gene (reference sequence). V trimming: 4 bases; J trimming: 5 bases; junction bases outside the gene matches: 2. The CDR3 coding sequence is TGTGCCAGTAGTACTAGCGGGAGCGACGAGCAGTACTTC. As protein: CASSTSGSDEQYF. The full variable domain, rest sourced from reference TRBV19 and TRBJ2-7, is DGGITQSPKYLFRKEGQNVTLSCEQNLNHDAMYWYRQDPGQGLRLIYYSQIVNDFQKGDIAEGYSVSREKKESFPLTVTSAQKNPTAFYLCASSTSGSDEQYFGPGTRLTVT.

The chain employs TRBV30 and TRBJ1-5; 9 positions agree with TRBD1. From germline, CDR1 is GTSNPN and CDR2 SVGIG (reference sequence). J gave up 3 bases and V 3 bases, and 6 bases lay outside the gene matches. There are 15 residues in the CDR3. CDR3 region: CAWSTNRGLNQPQHF. The CDR3 DNA sequence: TGTGCCTGGAGCACCAACAGGGGGCTCAATCAGCCCCAGCATTTT.

The V call is TRBV24-1, the J call TRBJ1-2, with D possibly matching TRBD1 (5 bases). V lost 3 bases, J lost 3 bases, and 7 bases lay in between. In germline, CDR1 is KGHDR, CDR2 SFDVKD. There are 13 residues in the CDR3. CDR3 sequence reads: CATSDGTYYGYTF. The CDR3 DNA is TGTGCCACCAGTGATGGGACGTACTATGGCTACACCTTC.

The CDR3 coding sequence is TGTGCCAGCAGCGGGGGGACAGGGGAGAACACTGAAGCTTTCTTT. Protein sequence: CASSGGTGENTEAFF. The chain combines TRBV9 with TRBJ1-1; 10 nucleotides line up with TRBD1. V lost 3 bases to trimming and J lost 1 base; unmatched junction nucleotides: 3. CDR1 is SGDLS and CDR2 is YYNGEE in the germline V gene. The CDR3 is 15 residues long.

CDR3 coding DNA: TGTGCCAGCAGCCAAGATACTAGCGGGGGGAATGAGCAGTTCTTC. As protein: CASSQDTSGGNEQFF. The chain uses TRBV3-1 (or the pseudogene TRBV3-2) and TRBJ2-1, with 12 bases fitting TRBD2. V lost 0 bases and J lost 7; bases outside the gene matches: 1. Germline lookup yields CDR1 LGHDT and CDR2 YNNKEL (reference sequence). The CDR3 totals 15 residues.

The V call is TRBV9, the J call TRBJ1-1; D call uncertain. CDR1 is SGDLS, CDR2 YYNGEE, per germline. V was pared by 2 bases and J by 1 base, with 6 bases between. The CDR3 consists of 13 residues. CDR3 region: CASSVVSNTEAFF. In DNA form, the CDR3 reads TGTGCCAGCAGCGTGGTATCGAACACTGAAGCTTTCTTT. The whole variable domain, remainder taken from reference TRBV9 and TRBJ1-1, is DSGVTQTPKHLITATGQRVTLRCSPRSGDLSVYWYQQSLDQGLQFLIQYYNGEERAKGNILERFSAQQFPDLHSELNLSSLELGDSALYFCASSVVSNTEAFFGQGTRLTVV.

This chain joins TRBV27 and TRBJ2-7; D perhaps matches TRBD1 (5 bases). Germline CDR1 MNHEY, CDR2 SMNVEV (reference sequence). The CDR3 is 15 amino acids. V lost 6 bases and J lost 2, with 17 bases in between. The CDR3 nucleotides are TGTGCCAGCAGCCTAACTTGGACAACTACCTACGAGCAGTACTTC. This gives the protein CASSLTWTTTYEQYF.

The chain couples TRBV3-1 (or the pseudogene TRBV3-2) to TRBJ2-7; 13 nucleotides match TRBD2. CDR1 is LGHDT, CDR2 YNNKEL, per germline (reference sequence). The trim removed 4 bases at V and 4 bases at J, leaving 7 bases unmatched. The CDR3 spans 16 residues. CDR3 DNA sequence: TGTGCCAGCAGCCGACCGGGACTAGCGGGGAAGTACGAGCAGTACTTC. Amino acids: CASSRPGLAGKYEQYF.

V usage is TRBV7-2 and J usage is TRBJ2-1; 13 bases are shared with TRBD2. V lost 1 base and J lost 14; bases outside the gene matches: 8. Germline CDR1 SGHTA, CDR2 FQGNSA. The CDR3 is 15 residues long. CDR3 amino acids: CASSLGGLAGRHEFF. The CDR3 bases are TGTGCCAGCAGCTTAGGGGGACTAGCGGGGAGGCATGAGTTCTTC.

The chain combines TRBV12-3 or TRBV12-4 with TRBJ1-2, with D perhaps TRBD1 (5 bases). V dropped 6 bases and J dropped 4 bases, with 12 bases sitting between them. CDR3 size: 13 residues. The CDR3 region has the DNA TGTGCCAGCAGCGGGGGGGGACTCTATGGCTACACCTTC. Amino acids: CASSGGGLYGYTF.

CDR3 protein: CASSRPSTDTQYF. CDR3 in DNA: TGTGCCAGCAGCAGGCCAAGCACAGATACGCAGTATTTT. This sequence joins TRBV7-2 and TRBJ2-3, with D uncertain. The CDR3 totals 13 residues. V was pared by 5 bases and J by 0 bases, with 6 bases between. CDR1 is SGHTA and CDR2 is FQGNSA in the germline V gene. Together with reference TRBV7-2 and TRBJ2-3, the CDR3 gives the full variable domain: GAGVSQSPSNKVTEKGKDVELRCDPISGHTALYWYRQSLGQGLEFLIYFQGNSAPDKSGLPSDRFSAERTGGSVSTLTIQRTQQEDSAVYLCASSRPSTDTQYFGPGTRLTVL.

The chain is built from TRBV7-3 and TRBJ2-7; D tentatively fits TRBD1 or TRBD2 (5 bases each). Germline-derived CDR1 and CDR2 are SGHTA and FQGTGA. The CDR3 loop spans 14 amino acids. The V and J ends lost 4 bases and 2 bases respectively, with 12 bases between them. The CDR3 DNA sequence: TGTGCCAGCAGCTCTGGGACGGAAACCTACGAGCAGTACTTC. Translated, it gives CASSSGTETYEQYF.

The rearrangement uses TRBV7-3 and TRBJ2-2; D possibly matches TRBD1 or TRBD2 (6 bases each). Germline CDR1 and CDR2: SGHTA and FQGTGA. The CDR3 runs 16 residues. The germline V and J ends were trimmed by 3 bases and 1 base, with 12 bases remaining between them. The CDR3 region has the DNA TGTGCCAGCAGCTTTCAGGGGCGGGGGAACACCGGGGAGCTGTTTTTT. Translated: CASSFQGRGNTGELFF.

V gene TRBV25-1 combines with J gene TRBJ1-2; TRBD1 matches 8 bases. J was trimmed by 7 bases and V by 0 bases; bases with no gene match: 7. Germline-derived CDR1 and CDR2 are MGHDK and SYGVNS. CDR3 length: 15 residues. The CDR3 nucleotides read TGTGCCAGCAGTGAATATCAGGGGGCGCGGATTGGCTACACCTTC. Its translation is CASSEYQGARIGYTF.

The chain recombines TRBV5-1 with TRBJ2-1, with 10 bases lining up with TRBD2. Looked up from germline, CDR1 is SGHRS and CDR2 is YFSETQ. There are 15 residues in the CDR3. After removal of 7 bases from V and 5 bases from J, the junction contained 9 bases not matched to a gene. The chain's CDR3 is CASDPGTSANNEQFF. CDR3 DNA: TGCGCCAGCGACCCCGGGACTAGCGCTAACAATGAGCAGTTCTTC.

The V gene is TRBV2, the J gene TRBJ1-6; possible D gene TRBD1, 5 bases. In germline, CDR1 is SNHLY, CDR2 FYNNEI. V shed 6 bases and J shed 7 bases, with 16 bases lying between them. This CDR3 has 15 residues. The DNA of the CDR3 is TGTGCCAGCAGCTCCTTAGGGCAGGGCAATTCACCCCTCCACTTT. Translation: CASSSLGQGNSPLHF.

V gene TRBV28 combines with J gene TRBJ2-5; 10 bases line up with TRBD2. The V segment lost 6 bases and the J segment 2 bases; nucleotides outside the gene matches: 12. Germline assignment: CDR1 MDHEN and CDR2 SYDVKM. The CDR3 extends over 17 amino acids. CDR3 sequence (DNA): TGTGCCAGCAGACTCGTTCGACTAGCGGGTTTACAAGAGACCCAGTACTTC. Encoded protein: CASRLVRLAGLQETQYF.

As regards this clone: This specimen includes other DNA sequences encoding the same CDR3. The J gene is TRBJ2-7, the V gene TRBV7-9, with 8 nucleotides matching TRBD1. CDR1 SEHNR and CDR2 FQNEAQ come from the germline V gene (reference sequence). With V trimmed by 5 bases and J by 4 bases, 10 bases remained unmatched. The CDR3 runs 15 residues. For the CDR3, the DNA is TGTGCCAGCAGCCTAGGGACAGGCCGTTCTTACGAGCAGTACTTC. Translating gives CASSLGTGRSYEQYF.

V and J are TRBV7-3 and TRBJ2-1; D gene uncertain. With 0 bases removed from V and 9 bases from J, the gap between germline ends came to 6 bases. The CDR3 is 12 residues long. Germline values: CDR1 SGHTA, CDR2 FQGTGA. This CDR3 reads CASSLTSGEQFF. The CDR3 DNA is TGTGCCAGCAGCTTAACCAGTGGTGAGCAGTTCTTC.

CDR3 region: CASSKYRGPETEAFF. The CDR3 DNA is TGTGCCAGCAGTAAATACAGGGGGCCGGAAACTGAAGCTTTCTTT. The chain joins TRBV27 to TRBJ1-1, with 9 nucleotides matching TRBD1. From germline, CDR1 is MNHEY and CDR2 SMNVEV (reference sequence). The CDR3 has 15 amino acids. J lost 5 bases, V lost 5 bases, and 9 bases had no gene match.

DNA of the CDR3: TGTGCCAGCAGGCCGTCGCCCGGGATCGCGCAAGAGACCCAGTACTTC. Translating gives CASRPSPGIAQETQYF. The V gene is TRBV2, the J gene TRBJ2-5, with D maybe TRBD2 (5 bases). The CDR3 runs to 16 residues. The germline V and J ends were trimmed by 6 bases and 2 bases, with 19 bases remaining between them. Germline-derived CDR1 and CDR2 are SNHLY and FYNNEI.

V usage is TRBV4-3 and J usage is TRBJ1-1; D unresolved. With 6 bases removed from V and 1 base from J, the gap between germline ends came to 9 bases. The germline CDR1 and CDR2 sequences are LGHNA and YSLEER. CDR3 length equals 13 residues. DNA for the CDR3: TGCGCCAGCAGTGGGTCGGGGAACACTGAAGCTTTCTTT. This translates into CASSGSGNTEAFF.

The chain carries TRBV19 and TRBJ1-5; D is undetermined. Deletions cut 3 bases from V and 5 bases from J, with 8 bases between. The CDR3 contains 13 residues. Germline V CDR1 and CDR2: LNHDA, SQIVND (reference sequence). CDR3 protein: CASSIDEDQPQHF. The CDR3 nucleotides read TGTGCCAGTAGTATTGATGAAGATCAGCCCCAGCATTTT.

This sequence joins TRBV15 and TRBJ2-3, with TRBD1 as a possible D gene (5 bases). Germline loops: CDR1 LNHNV, CDR2 YYDKDF (reference sequence). The CDR3 is made up of 16 amino acids. Deletions cut 1 base from V and 1 base from J, with 12 bases between. CDR3 bases: TGTGCCACCAGCAGAGGAGAGAGCAGGGGCACAGATACGCAGTATTTT. Its protein is CATSRGESRGTDTQYF.

The chain combines TRBV18 with TRBJ2-7; D might be TRBD2 (5 bases). The germline V gene has CDR1 KGHSH and CDR2 LQKENI. The germline V and J ends were trimmed by 3 bases and 5 bases, with 11 bases remaining between them. CDR3 length: 13 amino acids. Written as DNA, the CDR3 is TGTGCCAGCTCACCCAACAGCGGCGACGAGCAGTACTTC. Translation: CASSPNSGDEQYF.

V and J are TRBV7-2 and TRBJ1-2, with 7 bases that match TRBD1. V gave up 7 bases and J gave up 7 bases; unmatched junction bases: 12. The CDR3 has 14 amino acids. Looked up from germline, CDR1 is SGHTA and CDR2 is FQGNSA. As DNA, the CDR3 is TGTGCCAGCAACCCGGGACAGACGAATTTTGGCTACACCTTC. This encodes CASNPGQTNFGYTF.

The J gene is TRBJ1-4, the V gene TRBV20-1; 7 nucleotides align to TRBD1. The CDR3 totals 14 residues. V trimming: 3 bases; J trimming: 7 bases; junction bases outside the gene matches: 8. Looked up from germline, CDR1 is DFQATT and CDR2 is SNEGSKA (reference sequence). The CDR3 sequence is CSASPQGVGEKLFF. CDR3 in DNA: TGCAGTGCTAGTCCCCAGGGGGTAGGTGAAAAACTGTTTTTT.